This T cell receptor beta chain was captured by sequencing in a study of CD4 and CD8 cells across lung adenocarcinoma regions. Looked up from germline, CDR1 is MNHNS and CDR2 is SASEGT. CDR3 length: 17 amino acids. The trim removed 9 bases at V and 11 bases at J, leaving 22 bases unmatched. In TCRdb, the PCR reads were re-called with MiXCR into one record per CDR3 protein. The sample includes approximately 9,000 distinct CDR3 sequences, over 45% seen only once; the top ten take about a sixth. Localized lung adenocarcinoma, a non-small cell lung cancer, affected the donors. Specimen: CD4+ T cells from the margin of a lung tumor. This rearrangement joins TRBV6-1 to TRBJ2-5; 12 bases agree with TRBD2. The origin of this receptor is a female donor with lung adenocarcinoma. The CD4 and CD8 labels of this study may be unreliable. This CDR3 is CASRSSGRATTKDTQYF. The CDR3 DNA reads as TGTGCCAGTCGTTCTAGCGGGAGGGCGACAACCAAAGACACGCAGTACTTC.